A selection of T cell receptor beta chains follows, all from one sample in a study of OX40 agonist ivuxolimab in advanced cancers. Sequencing was performed with immunoSEQ multiplex PCR; in TCRdb, only in-frame clones are kept and a portion is missing. Of about 90,000 clones listed, approximately 89% are singletons. The input for sequencing was CD4+ or CD8+ T cells sorted from blood, taken in a trial of the OX40 agonist ivuxolimab. Source of these receptors: an adult with an advanced solid tumor such as melanoma, head and neck, liver or kidney cancer. CDR3s include the opening cysteine and the closing phenylalanine or tryptophan. D genes are given only for firm matches. Some rows mark clone size as missing; the rest say once, few, many or name a class of expanded clone.

d_call	v_call	j_call	clone_size	cdr3_nt	cdr3_aa
TRBD1	TRBV27	TRBJ2-3	once	TGTGCCAGCAGTTTTCATCCTCCGACAGGGATAGGCACAGATACGCAGTATTTT	CASSFHPPTGIGTDTQYF
NA	TRBV28	TRBJ2-7	NA	TGTGCCAGCAGTTTAAGACAGACCTACGAGCAGTACTTC	CASSLRQTYEQYF
NA	TRBV18	TRBJ1-4	NA	TGTGCCAGCTCACCATCCCGACAGAATGAAAAACTGTTTTTT	CASSPSRQNEKLFF
TRBD1	TRBV19	TRBJ1-2	NA	TGTGCCAGTATGGTTCGGACAGGCGTCGACTATGGCTACACCTTC	CASMVRTGVDYGYTF
TRBD1	TRBV29-1	TRBJ1-2	NA	TGCAGCGTGGGGACAGGGGTTTACTATGGCTACACCTTC	CSVGTGVYYGYTF
TRBD1	TRBV6-4	TRBJ2-3	NA	TGTGCCAGTTCACCGGGACAGGGGACGGGCACAGATACGCAGTATTTT	CASSPGQGTGTDTQYF
NA	TRBV27	TRBJ2-3	NA	TGTGCCAGCACGTCACTAGCCACAGATACGCAGTATTTT	CASTSLATDTQYF
NA	TRBV6-5	TRBJ1-2	NA	TGTGCCAGCAGGGACCCGTCAATCTATGGCTACACCTTC	CASRDPSIYGYTF
NA	TRBV18	TRBJ2-3	NA	TGTGCCAGCTCACCTCAGGGGCTTGGAACAGATACGCAGTATTTT	CASSPQGLGTDTQYF
TRBD1	TRBV7-9	TRBJ1-1	few	TGTGCCAGCAGCCCATGGGGTGGGGGACAGGGGAATGGGTACACTGAAGCTTTCTTT	CASSPWGGGQGNGYTEAFF
NA	TRBV5-1	TRBJ1-3	NA	TGCGCCAGCAGCTTGGATATACGGTCCTCTGGAAACACCATATATTTT	CASSLDIRSSGNTIYF
NA	TRBV6-1	TRBJ1-6	NA	TGTGCCAGCACGGGATGGGAGAACTCACCCCTCCACTTT	CASTGWENSPLHF
TRBD1	TRBV5-4	TRBJ2-1	NA	TGTGCCAGCAGCTTGTGGGGACAGGGGGCGACCGGTCGTGAGCAGTTCTTC	CASSLWGQGATGREQFF
NA	TRBV18	TRBJ1-1	NA	TGTGCCAGCTCGCCCGACAGTAACACTGAAGCTTTCTTT	CASSPDSNTEAFF
NA	TRBV4-2	TRBJ2-1	NA	TGTGCCAGCAGCCTGGACTTAGCGTCTAATTTGCATGAGCAGTTCTTC	CASSLDLASNLHEQFF
NA	TRBV7-2	TRBJ2-3	NA	TGTGCCAGCAGCTTAGGGCTTACTGTGGATACGCAGTATTTT	CASSLGLTVDTQYF
TRBD1	TRBV5-6	TRBJ1-5	few	TGTGCCAGCAGCCTGGACAGGGGCCAGCCCCAGCATTTT	CASSLDRGQPQHF
NA	TRBV9	TRBJ2-3	few	TGTGCCAGCAGCGTAGGGCTTGGGGCTACAGATACGCAGTATTTT	CASSVGLGATDTQYF
NA	TRBV10-1	TRBJ2-1	NA	TGCGCCAGCAGTGAGACGGGGCTGAATGAGCAGTTCTTC	CASSETGLNEQFF
TRBD1	TRBV18	TRBJ2-1	NA	TGTGCCAGCTCACCACCAAACAGGGGGCAAACTTACAATGAGCAGTTCTTC	CASSPPNRGQTYNEQFF
NA	TRBV5-1	TRBJ2-2	NA	TGCGCCAGCAGCCCCACCGAGTTAAACACCGGGGAGCTGTTTTTT	CASSPTELNTGELFF
TRBD1	TRBV7-3	TRBJ1-4	few	TGTGCCAGCAGCCCTGGACAGGGAGAAAAACTGTTTTTT	CASSPGQGEKLFF
NA	TRBV7-2	TRBJ2-2	NA	TGTGCCAGCAGCTCCACCGCTAACACCGGGGAGCTGTTTTTT	CASSSTANTGELFF
TRBD1	TRBV9	TRBJ2-5	NA	TGTGCCAGCAGCCCTGGACAGGGGGCGAGGAGAGAGACCCAGTACTTC	CASSPGQGARRETQYF
NA	TRBV5-6	TRBJ2-5	NA	TGTGCCAGCAGCCTTGGGCGGGGGACCCAGTACTTC	CASSLGRGTQYF
NA	TRBV10-2	TRBJ2-4	NA	TGCGCCAGCTCCGTGACCCTTAACATTCAGTACTTC	CASSVTLNIQYF
NA	TRBV11-2	TRBJ2-5	NA	TGTGCCAGCAGCCGGGACCTATTGGAGACCCAGTACTTC	CASSRDLLETQYF
TRBD1	TRBV28	TRBJ1-2	NA	TGTGCCAGCAGTTCATACACACCGGTTGGGACAGACGCGCTTCGTAACTATGGCTACACCTTC	CASSSYTPVGTDALRNYGYTF
TRBD1	TRBV6-5	TRBJ1-6	NA	TGTGCCAGCAGTACCGGGACAGGGGCTTCACCCCTCCACTTT	CASSTGTGASPLHF
NA	TRBV7-9	TRBJ2-3	NA	TGTGCCAGCAGCTTATTCTCTGGTACAGATACGCAGTATTTT	CASSLFSGTDTQYF
NA	TRBV15	TRBJ2-7	NA	TGTGCCACCAGCAGAGAACGGGGCTCCTACGAGCAGTACTTC	CATSRERGSYEQYF
NA	TRBV5-1	TRBJ1-2	NA	TGCGCCAGCAGCTTGGGTAACAGGTTAAACTATGGCTACACCTTC	CASSLGNRLNYGYTF
NA	TRBV6-1	TRBJ1-3	NA	TGTGCCAGCAGTGAAGCCGCAACGACTTACGGGGGAAACACCATATATTTT	CASSEAATTYGGNTIYF
TRBD1	TRBV5-1	TRBJ1-1	once	TGCGCCAGCAGCTTGGCGGGACAGGGTGGCACTGAAGCTTTCTTT	CASSLAGQGGTEAFF
NA	TRBV9	TRBJ1-6	few	TGTGCCAGCAGCGTAGGCGCCTTCCTTAATTCACCCCTCCACTTT	CASSVGAFLNSPLHF
TRBD2	TRBV7-8	TRBJ2-1	NA	TGTGCCAGCAGCCCGCGGCTAGCGGGAGGCCCAAGGAGCTCCTACAATGAGCAGTTCTTC	CASSPRLAGGPRSSYNEQFF
NA	TRBV7-9	TRBJ2-5	NA	TGTGCCAGCAGCAGCCGCAGGGGTATTCGAGAGACCCAGTACTTC	CASSSRRGIRETQYF
TRBD2	TRBV2	TRBJ2-2	NA	TGTGCCAGCACTAGCGGGGCGAACACCGGGGAGCTGTTTTTT	CASTSGANTGELFF
TRBD1	TRBV5-4	TRBJ2-7	NA	TGTGCCAGCAGCTGGGGGACAGGGGGGGCCGAGCAGTACTTC	CASSWGTGGAEQYF
NA	TRBV21-1	TRBJ2-1	NA	TGTGCCAGCAGCAAAAAAGGGGGGTTGAGTGCTAGCGGGAGACGGGATGAGCAGTTCTTC	CASSKKGGLSASGRRDEQFF
NA	TRBV7-2	TRBJ2-1	once	TGTGCCAGCAGCTTTGGATCCGCCCCCAATGAGCAGTTCTTC	CASSFGSAPNEQFF
NA	TRBV2	TRBJ1-6	NA	TGTGCCAGCTGGTTGGGGCAGTTCAATTCACCCCTCCACTTT	CASWLGQFNSPLHF
TRBD2	TRBV7-3	TRBJ2-1	NA	TGTGCCAGCAGCTTGCTAGCGGAGGCTAATGAGCAGTTCTTC	CASSLLAEANEQFF
NA	TRBV19	TRBJ1-2	NA	TGTGCCAGTAGTATAAACTTCGACGGAGACTATGGCTACACCTTC	CASSINFDGDYGYTF
TRBD2	TRBV15	TRBJ2-7	NA	TGTGCCACCAGCAGAGATCACGGCCGGGGGGACGAGCAGTACTTC	CATSRDHGRGDEQYF
NA	TRBV5-6	TRBJ1-5	NA	TGTGCCAGCAGCCTCGGGACACATAATCAGCCCCAGCATTTT	CASSLGTHNQPQHF
NA	TRBV19	TRBJ2-1	NA	TGTGCCAGTAGTATTGGGGCAGAAAATGAGCAGTTCTTC	CASSIGAENEQFF
NA	TRBV5-1	TRBJ1-6	once	TGCGCCAGCAGCCCCCGTGCTGATAATTCACCCCTCCACTTT	CASSPRADNSPLHF
NA	TRBV27	TRBJ1-1	NA	TGTGCCAGCAGTCGGGGGGCTTACTCCCCCGAAGCTTTCTTT	CASSRGAYSPEAFF
NA	TRBV19	TRBJ1-1	NA	TGTGCCAGTAGTATGGACAGACTGAACACTGAAGCTTTCTTT	CASSMDRLNTEAFF
TRBD1	TRBV5-1	TRBJ2-3	NA	TGCGCCAGCAGCTTGGGGCAGGGGGCTATAGATACGCAGTATTTT	CASSLGQGAIDTQYF
NA	TRBV4-3	TRBJ2-7	NA	TGCGCCAGCAGCCAGGACGGCATTAGTGGCTACGAGCAGTACTTC	CASSQDGISGYEQYF
NA	TRBV6-1	TRBJ1-1	NA	TGTGCCAGCAACCGGGACCGAGCGAACACTGAAGCTTTCTTT	CASNRDRANTEAFF
TRBD1	TRBV2	TRBJ1-3	NA	TGTGCCAGCAGACCACAGGGGGCAGGGTTGAACACCATATATTTT	CASRPQGAGLNTIYF
NA	TRBV2	TRBJ1-3	NA	TGTGCCAGCAGTGAGAGGCAGCACTCTGGAAACACCATATATTTT	CASSERQHSGNTIYF
NA	TRBV29-1	TRBJ1-1	NA	TGCAGCGTTGAAGATCAATGGGTTGAGGCAGCTTTCTTT	CSVEDQWVEAAFF
NA	TRBV13	TRBJ1-1	NA	TGTGCCAGCAGCTTAGGCCGCCGGGGGACTGAAGCTTTCTTT	CASSLGRRGTEAFF
TRBD1	TRBV30	TRBJ2-7	NA	TGTGCCTGGAGTCAACCGGGACAGGGGTTTTCTTCGAGATACGAGCAGTACTTC	CAWSQPGQGFSSRYEQYF
NA	TRBV5-6	TRBJ1-1	few	TGTGCCAGCAGCATGGGACGATGGTATGGAGCTTTCTTT	CASSMGRWYGAFF
NA	TRBV2	TRBJ1-1	NA	TGTGCCAGCGGTGGGGACGTGAACACTGAAGCTTTCTTT	CASGGDVNTEAFF